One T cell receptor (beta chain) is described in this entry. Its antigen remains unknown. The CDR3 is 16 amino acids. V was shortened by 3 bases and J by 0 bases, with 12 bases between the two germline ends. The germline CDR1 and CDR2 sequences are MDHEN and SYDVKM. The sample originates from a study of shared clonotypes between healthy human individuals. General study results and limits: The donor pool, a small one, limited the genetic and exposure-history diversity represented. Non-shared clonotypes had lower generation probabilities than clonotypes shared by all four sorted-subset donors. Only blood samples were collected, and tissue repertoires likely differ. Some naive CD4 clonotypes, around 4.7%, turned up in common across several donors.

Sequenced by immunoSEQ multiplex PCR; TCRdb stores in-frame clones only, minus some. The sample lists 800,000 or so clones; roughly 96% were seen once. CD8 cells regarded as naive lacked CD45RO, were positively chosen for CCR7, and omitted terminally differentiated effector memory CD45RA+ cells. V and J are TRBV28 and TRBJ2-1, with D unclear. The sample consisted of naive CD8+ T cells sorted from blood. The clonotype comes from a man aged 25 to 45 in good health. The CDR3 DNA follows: TGTGCCAGCAGTTTCGACGTGACCAGCTCCTACAATGAGCAGTTCTTC. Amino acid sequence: CASSFDVTSSYNEQFF.